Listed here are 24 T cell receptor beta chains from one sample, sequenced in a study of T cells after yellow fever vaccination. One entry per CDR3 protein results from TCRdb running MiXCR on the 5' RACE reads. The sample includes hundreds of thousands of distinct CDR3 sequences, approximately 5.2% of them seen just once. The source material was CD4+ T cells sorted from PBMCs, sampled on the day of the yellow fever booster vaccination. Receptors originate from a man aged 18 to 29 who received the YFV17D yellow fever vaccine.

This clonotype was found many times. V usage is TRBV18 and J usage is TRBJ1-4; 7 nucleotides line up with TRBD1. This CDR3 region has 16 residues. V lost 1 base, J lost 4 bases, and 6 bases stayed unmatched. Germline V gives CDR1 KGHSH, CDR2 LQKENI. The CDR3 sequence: CASSPLADRRNEKLFF. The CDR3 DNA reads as TGTGCCAGCTCACCACTGGCGGACAGGCGTAATGAAAAACTGTTTTTT.

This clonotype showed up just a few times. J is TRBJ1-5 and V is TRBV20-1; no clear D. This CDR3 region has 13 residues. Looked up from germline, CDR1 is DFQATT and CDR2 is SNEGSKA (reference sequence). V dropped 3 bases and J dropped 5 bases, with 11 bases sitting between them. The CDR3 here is CSASQTSDQPQHF. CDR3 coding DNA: TGCAGTGCTAGCCAGACGTCGGATCAGCCCCAGCATTTT.

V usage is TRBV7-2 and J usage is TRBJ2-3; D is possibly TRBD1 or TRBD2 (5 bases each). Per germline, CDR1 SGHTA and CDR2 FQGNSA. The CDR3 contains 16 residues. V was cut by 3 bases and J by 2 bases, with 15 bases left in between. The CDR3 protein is CASSFRPGTNTDTQYF. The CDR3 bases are TGTGCCAGCAGCTTCAGACCCGGGACCAACACAGATACGCAGTATTTT.

The CDR3 nucleotides read TGCGCCAGCAGCCTCCCGACTAGCGGGGGTGTAGATACGCAGTATTTT. Translation: CASSLPTSGGVDTQYF. The gene calls are TRBV5-1 and TRBJ2-3, with 12 nucleotides matching TRBD2. Germline trimming cut 4 bases from V and 5 bases from J; bases unmatched to any gene: 8. This CDR3 spans 16 amino acids. Germline V gene data show CDR1 as SGHRS and CDR2 as YFSETQ.

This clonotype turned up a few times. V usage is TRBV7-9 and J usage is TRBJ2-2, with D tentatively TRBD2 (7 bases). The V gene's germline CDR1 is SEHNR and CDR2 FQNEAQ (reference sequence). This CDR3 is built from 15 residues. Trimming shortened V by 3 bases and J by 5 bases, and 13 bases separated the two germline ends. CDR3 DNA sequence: TGTGCCAGCAGCTTCGCGGCGGGGGCAACCGGGGAGCTGTTTTTT. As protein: CASSFAAGATGELFF.

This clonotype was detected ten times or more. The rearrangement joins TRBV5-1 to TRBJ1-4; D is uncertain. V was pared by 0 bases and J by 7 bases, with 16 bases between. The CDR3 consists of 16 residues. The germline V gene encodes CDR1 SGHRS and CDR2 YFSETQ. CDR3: CASSLVVSMAGEKLFF. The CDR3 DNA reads TGCGCCAGCAGCTTGGTAGTTTCGATGGCCGGTGAAAAACTGTTTTTT.

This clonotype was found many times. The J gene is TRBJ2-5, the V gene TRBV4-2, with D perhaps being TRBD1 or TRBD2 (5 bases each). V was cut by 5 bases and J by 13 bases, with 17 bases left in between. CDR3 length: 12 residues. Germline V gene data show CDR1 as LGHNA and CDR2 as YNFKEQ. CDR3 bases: TGTGCCAGCAGCACAACGGGGCAGGAGGCGTACTTC. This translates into CASSTTGQEAYF.

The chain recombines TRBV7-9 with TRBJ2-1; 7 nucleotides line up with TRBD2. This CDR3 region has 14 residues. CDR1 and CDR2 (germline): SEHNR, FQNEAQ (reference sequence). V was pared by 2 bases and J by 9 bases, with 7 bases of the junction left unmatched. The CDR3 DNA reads TGTGCCAGCAGCTTATTTGAGTCTAGCGGTGAGCAGTTCTTC. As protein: CASSLFESSGEQFF. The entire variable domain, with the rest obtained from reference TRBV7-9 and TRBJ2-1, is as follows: DTGVSQNPRHKITKRGQNVTFRCDPISEHNRLYWYRQTLGQGPEFLTYFQNEAQLEKSRLLSDRFSAERPKGSFSTLEIQRTEQGDSAMYLCASSLFESSGEQFFGPGTRLTVL.

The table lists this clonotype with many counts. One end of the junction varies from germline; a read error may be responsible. The CDR3 here is CASSAGTGNQPQHF. For the CDR3, the DNA is TGTGCCAGCAGCGCCGGGACAGGCAATCAGCCCCAGCATTTT. The chain combines TRBV5-1 with TRBJ1-5; 7 bases map to TRBD1. From germline, CDR1 is SGHRS and CDR2 YFSETQ. The CDR3 is 14 amino acids.

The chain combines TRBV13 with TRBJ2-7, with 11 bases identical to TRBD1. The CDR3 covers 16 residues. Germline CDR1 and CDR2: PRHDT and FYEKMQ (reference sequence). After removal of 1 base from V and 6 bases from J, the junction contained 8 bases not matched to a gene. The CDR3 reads CASSLVGQGAAFEQYF. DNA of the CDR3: TGTGCCAGCAGCTTAGTAGGACAGGGGGCCGCTTTCGAGCAGTACTTC.

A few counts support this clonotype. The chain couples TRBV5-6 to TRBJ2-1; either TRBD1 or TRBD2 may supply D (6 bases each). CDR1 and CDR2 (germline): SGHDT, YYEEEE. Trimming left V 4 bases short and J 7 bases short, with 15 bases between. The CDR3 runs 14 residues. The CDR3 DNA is TGTGCCAGCAGCGGGGGCGATGGGGGGAATGAGCAGTTCTTC. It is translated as CASSGGDGGNEQFF.

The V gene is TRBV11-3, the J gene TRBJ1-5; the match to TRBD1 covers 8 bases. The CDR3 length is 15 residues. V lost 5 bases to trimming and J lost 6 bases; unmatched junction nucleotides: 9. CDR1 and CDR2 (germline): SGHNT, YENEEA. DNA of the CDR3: TGTGCCAGCAGCCGCCCCTCAGGGGGCACTCAGCCCCAGCATTTT. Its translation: CASSRPSGGTQPQHF. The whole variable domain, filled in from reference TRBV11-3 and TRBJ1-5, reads EAGVVQSPRYKIIEKKQPVAFWCNPISGHNTLYWYLQNLGQGPELLIRYENEEAVDDSQLPKDRFSAERLKGVDSTLKIQPAELGDSAVYLCASSRPSGGTQPQHFGDGTRLSIL.

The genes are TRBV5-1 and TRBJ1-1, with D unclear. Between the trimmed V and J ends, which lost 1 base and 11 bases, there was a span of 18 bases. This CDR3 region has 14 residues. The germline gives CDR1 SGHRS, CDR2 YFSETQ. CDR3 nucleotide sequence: TGCGCCAGCAGCTTGTCGGCCCCGAGGTCGGCGGCTTTCTTT. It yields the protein CASSLSAPRSAAFF. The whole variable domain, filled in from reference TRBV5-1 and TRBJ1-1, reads KAGVTQTPRYLIKTRGQQVTLSCSPISGHRSVSWYQQTPGQGLQFLFEYFSETQRNKGNFPGRFSGRQFSNSRSEMNVSTLELGDSALYLCASSLSAPRSAAFFGQGTRLTVV.

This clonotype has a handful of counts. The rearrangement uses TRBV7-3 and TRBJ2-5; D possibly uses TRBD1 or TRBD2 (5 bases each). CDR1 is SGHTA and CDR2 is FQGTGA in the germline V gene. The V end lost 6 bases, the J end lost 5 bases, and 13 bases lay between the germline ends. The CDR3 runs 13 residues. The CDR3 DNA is TGTGCCAGCAGTTACGGGACGGGGGAGACCCAGTACTTC. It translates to CASSYGTGETQYF.

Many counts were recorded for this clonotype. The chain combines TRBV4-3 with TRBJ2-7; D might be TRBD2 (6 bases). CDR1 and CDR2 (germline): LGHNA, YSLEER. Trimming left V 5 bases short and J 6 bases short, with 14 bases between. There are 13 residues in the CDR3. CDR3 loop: CASSAQTSFEQYF. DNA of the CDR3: TGCGCCAGCAGCGCCCAAACTAGCTTCGAGCAGTACTTC.

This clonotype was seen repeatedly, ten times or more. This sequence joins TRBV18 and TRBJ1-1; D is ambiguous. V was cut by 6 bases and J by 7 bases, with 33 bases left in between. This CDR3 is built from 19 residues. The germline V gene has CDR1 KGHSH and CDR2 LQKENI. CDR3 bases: TGTGCCAGCTCCCCGCTTGCAGTCGGAGGGCAGTTCGGATTTGGTGAAGCTTTCTTT. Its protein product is CASSPLAVGGQFGFGEAFF.

The CDR3 here is CASSPSGGASVKNIQYF. DNA of the CDR3: TGTGCCAGCAGCCCATCGGGGGGCGCCTCTGTCAAAAACATTCAGTACTTC. The chain uses TRBV5-4 and TRBJ2-4; a possible D gene is TRBD2 (7 bases). The CDR3 is made up of 17 amino acids. CDR1 SGHNT and CDR2 YYREEE come from the germline V gene (reference sequence). Trimming stripped 4 bases from V and 3 bases from J, with 20 bases between.

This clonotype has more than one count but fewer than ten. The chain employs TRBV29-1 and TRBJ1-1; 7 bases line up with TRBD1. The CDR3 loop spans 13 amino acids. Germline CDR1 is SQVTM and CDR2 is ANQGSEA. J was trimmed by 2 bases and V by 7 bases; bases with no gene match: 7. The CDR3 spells CSATGDANTEAFF. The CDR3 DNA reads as TGCAGCGCCACAGGGGACGCTAACACTGAAGCTTTCTTT.

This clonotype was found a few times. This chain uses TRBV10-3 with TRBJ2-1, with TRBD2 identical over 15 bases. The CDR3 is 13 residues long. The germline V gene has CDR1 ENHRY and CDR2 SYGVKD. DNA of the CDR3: TGTGGGACTCGGACTAGCGGGGGGGCCTGGGGGTTCTTC. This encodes CGTRTSGGAWGFF.

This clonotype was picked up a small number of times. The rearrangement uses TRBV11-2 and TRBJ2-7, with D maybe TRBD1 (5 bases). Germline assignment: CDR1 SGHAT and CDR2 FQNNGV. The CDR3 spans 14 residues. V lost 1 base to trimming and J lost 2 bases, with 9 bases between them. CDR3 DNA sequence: TGTGCCAGCAGCTTAGTACGACAGCCCTACGAGCAGTACTTC. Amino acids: CASSLVRQPYEQYF.

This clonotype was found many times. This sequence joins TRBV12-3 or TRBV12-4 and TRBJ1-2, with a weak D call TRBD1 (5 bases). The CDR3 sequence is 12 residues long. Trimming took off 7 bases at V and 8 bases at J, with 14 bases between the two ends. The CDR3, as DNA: TGTGCCAGCAATTTCCAGGGAGGCGGCTACACCTTC. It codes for CASNFQGGGYTF.

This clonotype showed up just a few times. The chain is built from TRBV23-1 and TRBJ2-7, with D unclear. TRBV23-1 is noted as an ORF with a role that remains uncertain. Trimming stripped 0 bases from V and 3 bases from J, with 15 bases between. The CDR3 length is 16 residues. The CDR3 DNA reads TGCGCCAGCAGTCAATCGGTAGGGCCACCCCTCTACGAGCAGTACGTC. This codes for CASSQSVGPPLYEQYV.

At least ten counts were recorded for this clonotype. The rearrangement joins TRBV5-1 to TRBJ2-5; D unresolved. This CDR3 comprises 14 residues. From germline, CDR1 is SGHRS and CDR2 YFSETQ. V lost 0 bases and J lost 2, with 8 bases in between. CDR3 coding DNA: TGCGCCAGCAGCTTGGATCTCCCTCAAGAGACCCAGTACTTC. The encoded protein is CASSLDLPQETQYF.

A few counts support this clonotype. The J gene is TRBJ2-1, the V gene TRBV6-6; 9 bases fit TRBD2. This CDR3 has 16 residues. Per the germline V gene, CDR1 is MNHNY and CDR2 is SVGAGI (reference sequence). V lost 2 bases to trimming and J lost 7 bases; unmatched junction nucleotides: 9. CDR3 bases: TGTGCCAGCAGTTACCCTAGCGGGGCGGTTAGGAATGAGCAGTTCTTC. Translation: CASSYPSGAVRNEQFF.